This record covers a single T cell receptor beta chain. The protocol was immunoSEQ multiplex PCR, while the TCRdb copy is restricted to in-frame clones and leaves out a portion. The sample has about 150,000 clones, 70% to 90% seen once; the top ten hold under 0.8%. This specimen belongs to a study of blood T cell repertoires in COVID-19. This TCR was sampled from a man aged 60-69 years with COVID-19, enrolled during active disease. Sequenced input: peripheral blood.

The CDR3 coding sequence is TGTGCCAGCTCACGGAGCCGGGACAGGACAAAGAACACTGAAGCTTTCTTT. Its protein product is CASSRSRDRTKNTEAFF. The V and J genes are TRBV18 and TRBJ1-1, with 8 nucleotides matching TRBD1. The V gene's germline CDR1 is KGHSH and CDR2 LQKENI. V was pared by 4 bases and J by 1 base, with 11 bases of the junction left unmatched. CDR3 length: 17 amino acids.